This TCR beta chain was recovered during a study of siplizumab effects on memory and regulatory T cells. Study results and caveats: No functional test confirmed suppression by proliferating siplizumab-culture Tregs. Memory cells seemed less diverse than naive T cells, which seemed major alloresponse contributors.

Using immunoSEQ multiplex PCR, the repertoire was profiled, and TCRdb retains in-frame clones only, with some absent. Found here are about 82,000 clones, roughly 89% of them singletons; the top ten hold 1.5% to 1.7%. This clone was seen only a few times. Its antigen is not identified. The sequencing sample was made of Tregs sorted from blood. This TCR was recovered from a human donor in good health.

The CDR3 here is CASKERWGGAFF. The CDR3 bases are TGTGCCAGCAAGGAAAGGTGGGGTGGAGCTTTCTTT. The chain employs TRBV2 and TRBJ1-1; D remains ambiguous. The V and J ends lost 7 bases and 10 bases respectively, with 16 bases between them. This CDR3 is built from 12 residues. Germline CDR1 reads SNHLY; CDR2 reads FYNNEI.